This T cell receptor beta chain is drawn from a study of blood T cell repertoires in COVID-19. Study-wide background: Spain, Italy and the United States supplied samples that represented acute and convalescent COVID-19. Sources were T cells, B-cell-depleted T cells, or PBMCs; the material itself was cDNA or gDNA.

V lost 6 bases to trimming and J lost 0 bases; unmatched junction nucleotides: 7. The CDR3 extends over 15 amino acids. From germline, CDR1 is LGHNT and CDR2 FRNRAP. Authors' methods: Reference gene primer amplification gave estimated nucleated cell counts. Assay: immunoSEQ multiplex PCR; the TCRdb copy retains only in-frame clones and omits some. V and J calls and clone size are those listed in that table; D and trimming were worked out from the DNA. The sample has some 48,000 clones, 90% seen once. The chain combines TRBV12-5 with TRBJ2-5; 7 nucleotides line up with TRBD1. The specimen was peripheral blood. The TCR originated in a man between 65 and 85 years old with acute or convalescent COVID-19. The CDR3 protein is CASGQGTVYQETQYF. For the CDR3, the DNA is TGTGCTAGTGGGCAAGGGACAGTCTACCAAGAGACCCAGTACTTC.